This T cell receptor (beta chain) was sequenced in a study of PD-L1 blockade in urothelial cancer. In the study overall: Each patient had 0 to 3 earlier chemotherapy regimens.

The data were produced by immunoSEQ multiplex PCR, yet TCRdb's version contains in-frame clones alone and is incomplete. The data hold some 120,000 clones, with around 89% observed a single time. The time point is: peripheral blood 6 weeks after treatment start. Germline V gene sequence: CDR1 SGHRS, CDR2 YFSETQ. Trimming left V 4 bases short and J 5 bases short, with 22 bases between. The length of the CDR3 is 16 residues. This receptor was taken from a man in his fifties or sixties with urothelial cancer. J is TRBJ2-7 and V is TRBV5-1; D might be TRBD2 (6 bases). Source: PBMCs, taken around atezolizumab (anti-PD-L1) treatment. The CDR3 spells CASSDNRGGASHEQYF. The CDR3 nucleotides are TGCGCCAGCAGCGATAATAGAGGAGGGGCGAGCCACGAGCAGTACTTC.